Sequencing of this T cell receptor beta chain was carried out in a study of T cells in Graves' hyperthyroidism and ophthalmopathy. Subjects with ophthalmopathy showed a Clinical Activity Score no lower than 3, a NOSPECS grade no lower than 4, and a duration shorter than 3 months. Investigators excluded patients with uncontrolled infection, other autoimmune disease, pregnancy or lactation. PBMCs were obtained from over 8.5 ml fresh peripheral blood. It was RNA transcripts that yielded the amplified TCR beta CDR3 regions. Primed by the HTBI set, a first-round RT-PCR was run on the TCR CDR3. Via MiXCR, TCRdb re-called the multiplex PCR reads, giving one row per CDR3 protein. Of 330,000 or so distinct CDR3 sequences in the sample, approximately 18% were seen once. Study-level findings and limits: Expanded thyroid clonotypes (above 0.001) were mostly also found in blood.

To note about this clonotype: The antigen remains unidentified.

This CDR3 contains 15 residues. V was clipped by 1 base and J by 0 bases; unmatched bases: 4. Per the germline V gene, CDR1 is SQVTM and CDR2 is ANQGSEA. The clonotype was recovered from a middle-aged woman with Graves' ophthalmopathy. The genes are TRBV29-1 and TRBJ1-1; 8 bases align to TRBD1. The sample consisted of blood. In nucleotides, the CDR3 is TGCAGCGTTGAAGGGGCAGGGGGCATGAACACTGAAGCTTTCTTT. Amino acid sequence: CSVEGAGGMNTEAFF.